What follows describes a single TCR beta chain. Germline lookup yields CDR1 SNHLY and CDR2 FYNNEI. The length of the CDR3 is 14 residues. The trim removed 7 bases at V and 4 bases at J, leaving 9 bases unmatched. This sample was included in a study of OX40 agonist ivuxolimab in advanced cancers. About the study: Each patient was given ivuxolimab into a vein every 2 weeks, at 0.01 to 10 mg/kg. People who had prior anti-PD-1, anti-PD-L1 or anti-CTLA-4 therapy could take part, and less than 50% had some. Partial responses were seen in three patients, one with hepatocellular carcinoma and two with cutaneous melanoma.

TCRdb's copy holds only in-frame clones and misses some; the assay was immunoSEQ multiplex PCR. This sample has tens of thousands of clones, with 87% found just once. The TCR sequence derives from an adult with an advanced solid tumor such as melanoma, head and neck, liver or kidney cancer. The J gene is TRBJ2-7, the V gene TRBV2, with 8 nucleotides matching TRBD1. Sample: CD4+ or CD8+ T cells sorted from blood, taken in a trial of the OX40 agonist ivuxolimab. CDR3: CASMRGQGGYEQYF. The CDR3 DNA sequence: TGTGCCAGCATGCGAGGACAGGGTGGATACGAGCAGTACTTC.